These 22 T cell receptor beta chains originate from one sample sequenced in a study of tumor-infiltrating lymphocytes in oesophageal squamous cell carcinoma. TCRdb re-analysed the PCR reads in MiXCR, keeping a single row per CDR3 protein. The repertoire holds roughly 20,000 distinct CDR3 sequences, with roughly two fifths as singletons. Sequenced material: normal esophageal tissue next to the tumor. The source is a male donor with esophageal squamous cell carcinoma.

This clonotype came up many times. V and J are TRBV27 and TRBJ2-7; 14 bases map to TRBD2. V lost 7 bases and J lost 0; bases outside the gene matches: 2. CDR3 length equals 15 residues. CDR1 MNHEY and CDR2 SMNVEV come from the germline V gene (reference sequence). The CDR3 bases are TGTGCCAGCATGACTAGCGGGAGGGTCTCCTACGAGCAGTACTTC. This translates into CASMTSGRVSYEQYF.

A single count supports this clonotype. V gene TRBV7-3 combines with J gene TRBJ2-5, with a tentative D call TRBD2 (5 bases). The J call is in doubt because the DNA end fits TRBJ2-7 better. CDR3 length equals 14 residues. Germline CDR1 is SGHTA and CDR2 is FQGTGA. CDR3 amino acids: CASSLREQLYEQYF. CDR3 coding DNA: TGTGCCAGCAGCTTACGGGAACAGCTCTACGAGCAGTACTTC.

The rearrangement joins TRBV7-4 to TRBJ2-7, with 8 bases matching TRBD2. The J call may not be correct, given that the DNA end is closer to TRBJ2-1. The length of the CDR3 is 18 residues. Germline values: CDR1 SGHVT, CDR2 SQSDAQ. The CDR3 reads CASSFWDTTSGLYNEQFF. DNA of the CDR3: TGTGCCAGCAGCTTCTGGGACACCACTAGCGGCCTATACAATGAGCAGTTCTTC.

The sample holds a few counts of this clonotype. This may stem from a read error, because a much larger clone lies one nucleotide away. V and J are TRBV14 and TRBJ2-3, with D perhaps TRBD2 (5 bases). With 0 bases removed from V and 14 bases from J, the gap between germline ends came to 21 bases. CDR1 and CDR2 (germline): SGHDN, FVKESK. The CDR3 has 15 residues. The DNA of the CDR3 is TGTGCCAGCAGCCAAGAGGACCGCTACACCGGGGAGCTGTATTTT. Its translation: CASSQEDRYTGELYF. Full variable domain (remainder filled in from reference TRBV14 and TRBJ2-3): EAGVTQFPSHSVIEKGQTVTLRCDPISGHDNLYWYRRVMGKEIKFLLHFVKESKQDESGMPNNRFLAERTGGTYSTLKVQPAELEDSGVYFCASSQEDRYTGELYFGPGTRLTVL.

The chain recombines TRBV6-1 with TRBJ2-5, with TRBD1 matching over 11 bases. J gave up 5 bases and V 5 bases, and 7 bases lay outside the gene matches. CDR3 length: 15 amino acids. The germline CDR1 and CDR2 sequences are MNHNS and SASEGT. Written as DNA, the CDR3 is TGTGCCAGCAGTACGGGACAGGGGGTTGCGGAGACCCAGTACTTC. As protein: CASSTGQGVAETQYF.

This clonotype has at least ten counts. The chain uses TRBV11-3 and TRBJ1-1; tentative D call: TRBD1 (5 bases). V was clipped by 4 bases and J by 5 bases, with 11 bases between them. Germline V gene lookup returns CDR1 SGHNT and CDR2 YENEEA. The CDR3 has 13 amino acids. As DNA, the CDR3 is TGTGCCAGCAGCTCTAGGGGTGGGACTGAAGCTTTCTTT. It is translated as CASSSRGGTEAFF.

This clonotype was observed at least ten times. V is TRBV11-2 and J is TRBJ2-2, with 11 bases identical to TRBD2. The V gene end was trimmed by 5 bases and the J gene end by 5 bases; junction bases not matched to a gene: 4. This CDR3 spans 15 amino acids. The germline V gene has CDR1 SGHAT and CDR2 FQNNGV. The CDR3 DNA reads as TGTGCCAGCAGCCCCGGGACTAGCGGAACCGGGGAGCTGTTTTTT. Amino acid sequence: CASSPGTSGTGELFF. Together with reference TRBV11-2 and TRBJ2-2, the CDR3 gives the full variable domain: EAGVAQSPRYKIIEKRQSVAFWCNPISGHATLYWYQQILGQGPKLLIQFQNNGVVDDSQLPKDRFSAERLKGVDSTLKIQPAKLEDSAVYLCASSPGTSGTGELFFGEGSRLTVL.

This clonotype has more than one count but fewer than ten. Given a much more abundant clone one base away, this may be a read error. The chain is built from TRBV27 and TRBJ2-1, with 8 bases fitting TRBD1. Matching the DNA end better, TRBJ2-7 makes the J call doubtful. CDR1 and CDR2 from the germline V gene are MNHEY and SMNVEV (reference sequence). The length of the CDR3 is 17 residues. CDR3 nucleotides: TGTGCCAGCAGTCTGGGGGACAGGCCGGGAATCAACAATGAGCAGTACTTC. Encoded protein: CASSLGDRPGINNEQYF.

This clonotype has ten or more counts. The rearrangement links TRBV6-1 to TRBJ1-1, with TRBD1 identical over 8 bases. The junction had 4 bases not matched to a gene; V was cut back by 5 bases and J by 5 bases. The CDR3 contains 13 residues. From germline, CDR1 is MNHNS and CDR2 SASEGT. The CDR3 reads CASSSGGRTEAFF. CDR3 bases: TGTGCCAGCAGTTCAGGGGGCAGGACTGAAGCTTTCTTT.

The chain couples TRBV5-4 to TRBJ2-7, with 10 bases identical to TRBD1. Judging by the DNA end, TRBJ2-5 fits better; the J call may be wrong. The CDR3 covers 15 residues. Looked up from germline, CDR1 is SGHNT and CDR2 is YYREEE (reference sequence). The CDR3 nucleotides are TGTGCCAGCAGTACGGACAGGGGGTATCGAGAGACCCAGTACTTC. Protein product: CASSTDRGYRETQYF.

Notes on this clonotype: A much larger clone differs from this one at a single base, so this may be a read error. This rearrangement joins TRBV19 to TRBJ1-5; TRBD1 aligns across 7 bases. V gave up 7 bases and J gave up 7 bases; unmatched junction bases: 10. Germline V CDR1 and CDR2: LNHDA, SQIVND (reference sequence). The CDR3 extends over 14 amino acids. DNA of the CDR3: TGTGCCAGTACCCCACAGGGGAAGGACCAGCCCCAGCATTTT. This sequence encodes CASTPQGKDQPQHF.

This clonotype occurred many times. The chain employs TRBV28 and TRBJ2-5; D remains ambiguous. In germline, CDR1 is MDHEN, CDR2 SYDVKM. Trimming removed 4 bases at V and 0 bases at J, with 6 bases between. The CDR3 has 13 amino acids. The CDR3 nucleotides read TGTGCCAGCAGTTCCGGCAACCAAGAGACCCAGTACTTC. This sequence encodes CASSSGNQETQYF.

This chain connects TRBV7-2 to TRBJ2-3; no reliable D call. V was trimmed by 2 bases and J by 0 bases, leaving 9 bases between them. From germline, CDR1 is SGHTA and CDR2 FQGNSA. CDR3 length: 15 amino acids. Here the CDR3 DNA reads TGTGCCAGCAGCTTAACCGGAGCGAGCACAGATACGCAGTATTTT. Protein product: CASSLTGASTDTQYF.

The chain recombines TRBV9 with TRBJ2-3; 10 bases fit TRBD2. The CDR3 spans 16 residues. V lost 3 bases and J lost 4; bases outside the gene matches: 8. CDR1 is SGDLS and CDR2 is YYNGEE in the germline V gene. The CDR3 sequence is CASSAGLAALSDTQYF. CDR3 bases: TGTGCCAGCAGCGCAGGACTAGCGGCTTTATCAGATACGCAGTATTTT. The full variable domain, its missing parts supplied by reference TRBV9 and TRBJ2-3, is DSGVTQTPKHLITATGQRVTLRCSPRSGDLSVYWYQQSLDQGLQFLIQYYNGEERAKGNILERFSAQQFPDLHSELNLSSLELGDSALYFCASSAGLAALSDTQYFGPGTRLTVL.

V gene TRBV6-1 combines with J gene TRBJ2-5; D gene unclear. The J call may be mistaken, given a closer DNA end match to TRBJ2-1. CDR3 length: 12 amino acids. In germline, CDR1 is MNHNS, CDR2 SASEGT. CDR3: CASDASDNEQFF. In DNA, the CDR3 is TGTGCCAGCGACGCCAGCGACAATGAGCAGTTCTTC.

This rearrangement joins TRBV21-1 to TRBJ2-1; the tabulated D call, TRBD2, remains unverified against the DNA. The assigned J gene may be wrong: the sequence end matches TRBJ2-7 better. TRBV21-1 is a pseudogene segment. The length of the CDR3 is 16 residues. The CDR3 coding sequence is TGTGCCAGCAGCAAATGGGGGAGGGCCTCCTACAATGAGCAGTACTTC. This translates into CASSKWGRASYNEQYF.

This clonotype is classed as medium-sized. The chain couples TRBV11-2 to TRBJ2-1; possibly TRBD1 or TRBD2 for D (5 bases each). The germline CDR1 and CDR2 sequences are SGHAT and FQNNGV. Trimming stripped 4 bases from V and 0 bases from J, with 16 bases between. The CDR3 is made up of 17 amino acids. In nucleotides, the CDR3 is TGTGCCAGCAGCTCTCCAACCGGGACCCCCTCCTACAATGAGCAGTTCTTC. Protein: CASSSPTGTPSYNEQFF.

The rearrangement joins TRBV7-8 to TRBJ2-1; 9 bases are shared with TRBD2. The J call may be mistaken, given a closer DNA end match to TRBJ2-7. Per the germline V gene, CDR1 is SGHVS and CDR2 is FQNEAQ. This CDR3 spans 15 amino acids. CDR3: CASSAPGLADYEQYF. DNA of the CDR3: TGTGCCAGCAGCGCCCCGGGACTAGCCGACTACGAGCAGTACTTC.

This clonotype was seen repeatedly, ten times or more. This chain joins TRBV5-6 and TRBJ2-4, with unresolved D. Germline CDR1 SGHDT, CDR2 YYEEEE. CDR3 length equals 16 residues. Trimming removed 4 bases from V and 1 base from J, with 15 bases in between. CDR3 amino acids: CASSPMRPLAKNIQYF. The DNA for the CDR3 is TGTGCCAGCAGCCCTATGAGGCCCTTGGCCAAAAACATTCAGTACTTC. The whole variable domain, remainder taken from reference TRBV5-6 and TRBJ2-4, is DAGVTQSPTHLIKTRGQQVTLRCSPKSGHDTVSWYQQALGQGPQFIFQYYEEEERQRGNFPDRFSGHQFPNYSSELNVNALLLGDSALYLCASSPMRPLAKNIQYFGAGTRLSVL.

The chain couples TRBV7-3 to TRBJ2-2, with unresolved D. The CDR3 sequence is 12 residues long. Germline V CDR1 and CDR2: SGHTA, FQGTGA. V shed 3 bases and J shed 7 bases, with 6 bases lying between them. CDR3 sequence (DNA): TGTGCCAGCAGCTTCAGTGACGGGGAGCTGTTTTTT. Its protein is CASSFSDGELFF.

The chain has TRBV7-3 and TRBJ2-5; D possibly corresponds to TRBD2 (7 bases). The J call may be incorrect, as the DNA end agrees better with TRBJ2-7. The CDR3 spans 17 residues. CDR1 and CDR2 (germline): SGHTA, FQGTGA. The CDR3 nucleotides are TGTGCCAGCAGCCCAGGGGTGGGGGCGGGAGCAAAATACGAGCAGTACTTC. It yields the protein CASSPGVGAGAKYEQYF.

For this clonotype: One junction end does not reproduce the germline sequence, and a read error may be involved. CDR3 sequence: CASSYSTSGSGEQYF. The CDR3 DNA reads as TGTGCCAGCAGTTACTCGACTAGCGGGAGTGGTGAGCAGTACTTT. The chain recombines TRBV6-2 or TRBV6-3 with TRBJ1-1; D is ambiguous. Per germline, CDR1 MNHEY and CDR2 SVGEGT. The CDR3 covers 15 residues.